A single sample is the source of the 30 T cell receptor beta chains below, sequenced in a study of blood T cell repertoires in COVID-19. Data came from immunoSEQ multiplex PCR; TCRdb stores just in-frame clones and leaves some out. The sample shows 90,000 or so clones, 70% to 90% of them seen only once. What was sequenced was peripheral blood. These TCRs come from a woman in her sixties with COVID-19, enrolled during active disease.

The chain links TRBV29-1 to TRBJ2-6, with 9 bases that match TRBD1. The V segment lost 1 base and the J segment 4 bases; nucleotides outside the gene matches: 5. The CDR3 covers 16 residues. The V gene's germline CDR1 is SQVTM and CDR2 ANQGSEA. CDR3 region: CSVEGQGGSGANVLTF. As DNA, the CDR3 is TGCAGCGTTGAAGGACAGGGGGGTTCCGGGGCCAACGTCCTGACTTTC.

The chain has TRBV25-1 and TRBJ2-1; perhaps TRBD2 as D (6 bases). The germline V gene has CDR1 MGHDK and CDR2 SYGVNS. V was shortened by 7 bases and J by 0 bases, with 10 bases between the two germline ends. The CDR3 is made up of 14 amino acids. CDR3 coding DNA: TGTGCCAGCATGGCGGGGACCTCCTACAATGAGCAGTTCTTC. Protein: CASMAGTSYNEQFF. Filled out from reference TRBV25-1 and TRBJ2-1, the complete variable domain reads EADIYQTPRYLVIGTGKKITLECSQTMGHDKMYWYQQDPGMELHLIHYSYGVNSTEKGDLSSESTVSRIRTEHFPLTLESARPSHTSQYLCASMAGTSYNEQFFGPGTRLTVL.

This chain uses TRBV7-2 with TRBJ2-3; D is unclear. The germline V and J ends were trimmed by 1 base and 8 bases, with 7 bases remaining between them. Germline V gene lookup returns CDR1 SGHTA and CDR2 FQGNSA. The CDR3 is 12 residues long. CDR3 sequence (DNA): TGTGCCAGCAGCTTAGGTTTCGGTACGCAGTATTTT. This translates into CASSLGFGTQYF. Drawing the rest from reference TRBV7-2 and TRBJ2-3, the complete variable domain is GAGVSQSPSNKVTEKGKDVELRCDPISGHTALYWYRQSLGQGLEFLIYFQGNSAPDKSGLPSDRFSAERTGGSVSTLTIQRTQQEDSAVYLCASSLGFGTQYFGPGTRLTVL.

This chain joins TRBV10-1 and TRBJ2-1; 10 nucleotides line up with TRBD2. Germline V gene lookup returns CDR1 WNHNN and CDR2 SYGVQD (reference sequence). The length of the CDR3 is 14 residues. Trimming took 7 bases from V and 3 from J; bases not matched to a gene: 3. The CDR3 loop is CASNGLADYNEQFF. Written as DNA, the CDR3 is TGCGCCAGCAATGGACTAGCGGACTACAATGAGCAGTTCTTC.

The chain carries TRBV27 and TRBJ1-5; 8 bases line up with TRBD1. Germline values: CDR1 MNHEY, CDR2 SMNVEV (reference sequence). Unmatched junction bases numbered 10, after V lost 6 bases and J lost 9 bases. CDR3 length: 14 amino acids. CDR3 in amino acids: CASSDRGTGWPQHF. The CDR3 nucleotides read TGTGCCAGCAGCGACAGGGGAACGGGATGGCCCCAGCATTTT.

This clone was detected a few times. This chain links TRBV7-9 with TRBJ1-5; TRBD1 agrees at 7 bases. Germline loops: CDR1 SEHNR, CDR2 FQNEAQ (reference sequence). The trim removed 3 bases at V and 11 bases at J, leaving 7 bases unmatched. The CDR3 totals 13 residues. The CDR3, as DNA: TGTGCCAGCAGCTTGGGACGGCAGGGGGCCCAGCATTTT. Protein: CASSLGRQGAQHF.

This chain connects TRBV4-1 to TRBJ1-2; D is ambiguous. Germline CDR1 MGHRA, CDR2 YSYEKL. V was shortened by 2 bases and J by 5 bases, with 21 bases between the two germline ends. The CDR3 has 17 amino acids. The CDR3 DNA sequence: TGCGCCAGCAGCCAATCACCGCAGGCTGGGCGCCCGTATGGCTACACCTTC. The encoded protein is CASSQSPQAGRPYGYTF.

The J gene is TRBJ1-2, the V gene TRBV6-5, with D possibly TRBD1 on 5 matching bases. The CDR3 is 12 residues long. The ends were cut back, 8 bases at V and 7 bases at J, with 14 bases in the middle. Germline-derived CDR1 and CDR2 are MNHEY and SVGAGI. The chain's CDR3 is CASDRGVGGYTF. The CDR3 DNA follows: TGTGCCAGCGATCGGGGGGTTGGTGGCTACACCTTC.

V gene TRBV28 combines with J gene TRBJ1-5; D possibly corresponds to TRBD1 (5 bases). The CDR3 contains 13 residues. CDR1 is MDHEN, CDR2 SYDVKM, per germline. V lost 6 bases to trimming and J lost 0 bases, with 6 bases between them. CDR3 sequence: CASRTDSNQPQHF. CDR3 nucleotides: TGTGCCAGCAGGACAGATAGCAATCAGCCCCAGCATTTT.

The chain links TRBV7-2 to TRBJ1-2; maybe TRBD1 (5 bases). CDR1 SGHTA and CDR2 FQGNSA come from the germline V gene. V gave up 3 bases and J gave up 4 bases, with 18 bases separating them. The CDR3 consists of 16 residues. CDR3 sequence reads: CASSFPGALPGYGYTF. As DNA, the CDR3 is TGTGCCAGCAGCTTCCCTGGGGCTTTACCCGGCTATGGCTACACCTTC.

The V gene is TRBV29-1, the J gene TRBJ2-5, with D perhaps matching TRBD1 (6 bases). The germline CDR1 and CDR2 sequences are SQVTM and ANQGSEA. V lost 6 bases to trimming and J lost 3 bases, with 11 bases between them. The CDR3 loop spans 12 amino acids. As DNA, the CDR3 is TGCAGCGTCAGGGGTTCGAAAGAGACCCAGTACTTC. Amino acid sequence: CSVRGSKETQYF.

The chain joins TRBV6-2 or TRBV6-3 to TRBJ1-1, with TRBD1 identical over 8 bases. The CDR3 sequence is 12 residues long. Losses at the gene ends were 5 bases for V and 6 bases for J; bases not matched to a gene: 2. The germline CDR1 and CDR2 sequences are MNHEY and SVGEGT. The CDR3 coding sequence is TGTGCCAGCAGTCCCAGGGGGCCTGAAGCTTTCTTT. Protein sequence: CASSPRGPEAFF.

The chain joins TRBV9 to TRBJ1-4; 9 bases are a match to TRBD1. The CDR3 is 16 amino acids. V lost 3 bases, J lost 5 bases, and 8 bases stayed unmatched. CDR1 is SGDLS and CDR2 is YYNGEE in the germline V gene. CDR3 amino acids: CASSARGQGWNEKLFF. The CDR3 nucleotides are TGTGCCAGCAGCGCCAGAGGACAGGGGTGGAATGAAAAACTGTTTTTT.

The CDR3 DNA sequence: TGCGCCAGCAACCGCCGTCTAGCGGGGGGCACAGATACGCAGTATTTT. Translated: CASNRRLAGGTDTQYF. The rearrangement joins TRBV5-1 to TRBJ2-3; 10 bases agree with TRBD2. This CDR3 contains 16 residues. In germline, CDR1 is SGHRS, CDR2 YFSETQ. Germline trimming cut 6 bases from V and 1 base from J; bases unmatched to any gene: 8.

The chain is built from TRBV19 and TRBJ1-5, with D unresolved. CDR1 and CDR2 from the germline V gene are LNHDA and SQIVND (reference sequence). V was shortened by 7 bases and J by 2 bases, with 9 bases between the two germline ends. The CDR3 sequence is 13 residues long. CDR3 nucleotides: TGTGCCAGTACGAGGAATGGCAATCAGCCCCAGCATTTT. Protein: CASTRNGNQPQHF.

The chain carries TRBV5-5 and TRBJ1-6; D unclear. There are 14 residues in the CDR3. The germline CDR1 and CDR2 sequences are SGHKS and YYEKEE (reference sequence). V was trimmed by 4 bases and J by 6 bases, leaving 11 bases between them. CDR3 sequence: CASSLPMANSPLHF. CDR3 DNA sequence: TGTGCCAGCAGCCTGCCCATGGCTAATTCACCCCTCCACTTT.

This chain connects TRBV3-1 (or the pseudogene TRBV3-2) to TRBJ1-6; maybe TRBD1 (6 bases). Per germline, CDR1 LGHDT and CDR2 YNNKEL (reference sequence). Trimming pared 0 bases from V and 7 bases from J, leaving 13 bases between. This CDR3 is built from 16 residues. The CDR3 sequence is CASSQEGGGRNSPLHF. The CDR3 DNA sequence: TGTGCCAGCAGCCAAGAAGGGGGGGGGCGGAATTCACCCCTCCACTTT.

The J gene is TRBJ1-5, the V gene TRBV2; D may be TRBD1 (6 bases). Trimming cost V 5 bases and J 6 bases, with 11 bases left between them. The CDR3 covers 13 residues. From germline, CDR1 is SNHLY and CDR2 FYNNEI. CDR3: CASSYQGSQPQHF. CDR3 nucleotides: TGTGCCAGCAGTTACCAGGGGAGTCAGCCCCAGCATTTT.

The count of this clone is one. The CDR3 spells CASSLGLQGGRGSPLHF. DNA for the CDR3: TGTGCCAGCAGCTTGGGCCTGCAAGGGGGCCGGGGTTCACCCCTCCACTTT. This chain connects TRBV5-4 to TRBJ1-6, with 7 bases aligning to TRBD1. The CDR3 is 17 amino acids. From germline, CDR1 is SGHNT and CDR2 YYREEE (reference sequence). With V trimmed by 0 bases and J by 9 bases, 12 bases remained unmatched. Full variable domain (outside the CDR3, taken from reference TRBV5-4 and TRBJ1-6): ETGVTQSPTHLIKTRGQQVTLRCSSQSGHNTVSWYQQALGQGPQFIFQYYREEENGRGNFPPRFSGLQFPNYSSELNVNALELDDSALYLCASSLGLQGGRGSPLHFGNGTRLTVT.

The chain employs TRBV7-2 and TRBJ2-6; TRBD2 agrees at 10 bases. CDR3 size: 17 residues. J was trimmed by 0 bases and V by 3 bases; bases with no gene match: 2. Germline V gene lookup returns CDR1 SGHTA and CDR2 FQGNSA. CDR3 bases: TGTGCCAGCAGCTTGCTAGCGGGGGACTCTGGGGCCAACGTCCTGACTTTC. Amino acids: CASSLLAGDSGANVLTF.

V gene TRBV4-1 combines with J gene TRBJ2-5; D may be TRBD1 (6 bases). This CDR3 has 16 residues. The germline CDR1 and CDR2 sequences are MGHRA and YSYEKL. Between the trimmed V and J ends, which lost 2 bases and 0 bases, there was a span of 13 bases. CDR3 amino acids: CASSQLPGQNQETQYF. CDR3 sequence (DNA): TGCGCCAGCAGCCAACTCCCGGGACAAAACCAAGAGACCCAGTACTTC.

The rearrangement links TRBV9 to TRBJ1-2; D is undetermined. This CDR3 is built from 14 residues. The V end was cut by 4 bases, the J end by 5 bases, with 15 bases between. CDR1 SGDLS and CDR2 YYNGEE come from the germline V gene. The CDR3 sequence: CASSNLHGEYGYTF. The CDR3 DNA reads TGTGCCAGCAGCAACCTCCACGGGGAATATGGCTACACCTTC.

This sequence joins TRBV7-6 and TRBJ2-3; TRBD1 agrees at 7 bases. From germline, CDR1 is SGHVS and CDR2 FNYEAQ. Trimming cost V 5 bases and J 2 bases; bases outside gene matches: 7. The CDR3 totals 15 residues. CDR3 protein: CASSPEDRVTDTQYF. The CDR3 nucleotides read TGTGCCAGCAGCCCAGAAGACAGGGTCACAGATACGCAGTATTTT.

The chain has TRBV9 and TRBJ1-2; 9 bases align to TRBD1. The CDR3 length is 14 residues. In germline, CDR1 is SGDLS, CDR2 YYNGEE. After removal of 4 bases from V and 8 bases from J, the junction contained 9 bases not matched to a gene. CDR3: CASSSSYRGRGYTF. CDR3 nucleotide sequence: TGTGCCAGCAGCTCATCCTACAGGGGGCGAGGCTACACCTTC.

The V and J genes are TRBV6-5 and TRBJ1-4; D may be TRBD1 (5 bases). Trimming shortened V by 1 base and J by 5 bases, and 11 bases separated the two germline ends. Germline CDR1 MNHEY, CDR2 SVGAGI. The CDR3 sequence is 15 residues long. The CDR3 region is CASSYFATANEKLFF. The CDR3 coding sequence is TGTGCCAGCAGTTACTTCGCGACAGCGAATGAAAAACTGTTTTTT.

The CDR3 region has the DNA TGTGCCAGCAGCTTAGCGCAGGCTCTGAATTCACCCCTCCACTTT. Its translation is CASSLAQALNSPLHF. This chain uses TRBV7-8 with TRBJ1-6, with D hard to call. The CDR3 spans 15 residues. V lost 0 bases, J lost 7 bases, and 10 bases lay in between. Germline V lookup: CDR1 SGHVS, CDR2 FQNEAQ.

This clone was detected a few times. The gene calls are TRBV7-9 and TRBJ1-2, with D possibly TRBD1 on 5 matching bases. Trimming pared 1 base from V and 6 bases from J, leaving 6 bases between. The CDR3 spans 12 residues. Germline loops: CDR1 SEHNR, CDR2 FQNEAQ (reference sequence). CDR3 sequence: CASSLGQNGYTF. CDR3 DNA sequence: TGTGCCAGCAGCTTAGGACAGAATGGCTACACCTTC.

The chain joins TRBV30 to TRBJ1-2, with D maybe TRBD1 (6 bases). Trimming removed 0 bases at V and 1 base at J, with 12 bases between. The CDR3 is 15 residues long. Germline CDR1 is GTSNPN and CDR2 is SVGIG (reference sequence). The CDR3 coding sequence is TGTGCCTGGAGTGTAGGGCAGGGGATTAACTATGGCTACACCTTC. This sequence encodes CAWSVGQGINYGYTF.

V gene TRBV5-1 combines with J gene TRBJ1-2; 7 nucleotides line up with TRBD1. CDR3 size: 15 residues. Trimming cost V 5 bases and J 4 bases; bases outside gene matches: 11. The germline CDR1 and CDR2 sequences are SGHRS and YFSETQ. The CDR3 is CASSGGGGQLYGYTF. In nucleotides, the CDR3 is TGCGCCAGCAGTGGTGGTGGGGGACAGCTCTATGGCTACACCTTC.

In DNA, the CDR3 is TGTGCCAGCAGCCCGACCGCCGGGGGCACAGATACGCAGTATTTT. It is translated as CASSPTAGGTDTQYF. The V call is TRBV7-2, the J call TRBJ2-3; perhaps TRBD2 as D (5 bases). Germline V CDR1 and CDR2: SGHTA, FQGNSA. V shed 5 bases and J shed 1 base, with 13 bases lying between them. The CDR3 extends over 15 amino acids. The full variable domain, with the rest looked up from reference TRBV7-2 and TRBJ2-3, is GAGVSQSPSNKVTEKGKDVELRCDPISGHTALYWYRQSLGQGLEFLIYFQGNSAPDKSGLPSDRFSAERTGGSVSTLTIQRTQQEDSAVYLCASSPTAGGTDTQYFGPGTRLTVL.